Listed below are T cell receptor beta chains from one sample, sequenced in a study of blood T cell repertoires in COVID-19. Assay used: immunoSEQ multiplex PCR; TCRdb lists only in-frame clones, some missing. This sample has about 260,000 clones, with about 81% found just once. What was sequenced was PBMCs or T cells enriched from blood (not recorded which). The receptors shown here come from a man aged 25 to 40 with acute COVID-19. Each CDR3 is given with its conserved first and last residue. Fields, in order: CDR3 protein, V gene, D gene, J gene. D genes are given only for firm matches.

CASSEKRDRENF TRBV6-1 TRBD1 TRBJ2-3
CASSRSTATNEKLFF TRBV27 - TRBJ1-4
CASSYGRVNQPQHF TRBV6-5 - TRBJ1-5
CASSLVSTSEQFF TRBV27 - TRBJ2-1
CASSRGETQYF TRBV5-1 - TRBJ2-5
CASSTKGQGARWPYF TRBV19 TRBD1 TRBJ2-3
CSVRGAEEKLFF TRBV29-1 - TRBJ1-4
CASSPGTGGTEAFF TRBV7-3 TRBD1 TRBJ1-1
CASSPGGAVTEAFF TRBV2 TRBD1 TRBJ1-1
CASSPTVNEQFF TRBV5-1 - TRBJ2-1
CASSSFSGTVKNTEAFF TRBV5-1 TRBD1 TRBJ1-1
CASSWGDRASGELFF TRBV7-9 TRBD1 TRBJ2-2
CASSEFMEGFGAFF TRBV25-1 - TRBJ1-1
CASSGVGYNEQFF TRBV25-1 - TRBJ2-1
CASRTGQGIEKLFF TRBV6-5 TRBD1 TRBJ1-4
CARRVLGGTEAFF TRBV6-5 - TRBJ1-1
CASSPRGHTEAFF TRBV18 - TRBJ1-1
CASSIGSRKTEAFF TRBV19 - TRBJ1-1
CASRIRQGGNSPLHF TRBV27 TRBD1 TRBJ1-6
CASSRGVQAGELFF TRBV6-5 - TRBJ2-2
CASSQDDRREGHRGTKNIQYF TRBV3-1/TRBV3-2 TRBD2 TRBJ2-4
CASRDREYGYTF TRBV10-2 TRBD1 TRBJ1-2
CALGSVNEKLFF TRBV7-9 - TRBJ1-4
CASSHTGTGGTEAFF TRBV4-1 TRBD1 TRBJ1-1
CASSLAGLNTEAFF TRBV27 - TRBJ1-1
CASATGTNEKLFF TRBV7-9 TRBD1 TRBJ1-4
CASSLSPGQGRGNTEAFF TRBV2 TRBD1 TRBJ1-1
CASSAGQLSNQPQHF TRBV7-2 - TRBJ1-5
CAISESGQLGSPLHF TRBV10-3 TRBD1 TRBJ1-6
CASSLVSSGERDF TRBV5-1 TRBD2 TRBJ2-3